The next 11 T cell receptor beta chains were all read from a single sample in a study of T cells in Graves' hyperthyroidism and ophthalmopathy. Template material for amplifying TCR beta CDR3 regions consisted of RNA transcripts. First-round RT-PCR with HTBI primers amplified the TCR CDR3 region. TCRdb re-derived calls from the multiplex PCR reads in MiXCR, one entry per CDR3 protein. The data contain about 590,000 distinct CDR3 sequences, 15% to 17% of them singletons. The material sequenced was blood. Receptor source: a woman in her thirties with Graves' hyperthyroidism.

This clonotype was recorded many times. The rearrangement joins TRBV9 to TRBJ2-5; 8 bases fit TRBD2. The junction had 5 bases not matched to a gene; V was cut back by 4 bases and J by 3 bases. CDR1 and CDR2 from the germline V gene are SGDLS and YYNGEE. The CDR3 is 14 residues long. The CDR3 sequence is CASSTGTSEETQYF. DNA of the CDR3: TGTGCCAGCAGCACCGGGACTAGTGAAGAGACCCAGTACTTC.

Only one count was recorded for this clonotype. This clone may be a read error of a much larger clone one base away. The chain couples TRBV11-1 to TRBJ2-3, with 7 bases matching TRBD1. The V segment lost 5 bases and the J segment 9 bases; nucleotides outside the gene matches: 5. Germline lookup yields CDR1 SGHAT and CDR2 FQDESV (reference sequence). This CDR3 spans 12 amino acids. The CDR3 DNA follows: TGTGCCAGCAGCATCCCGGACAGGACGCAGTATTTT. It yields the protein CASSIPDRTQYF.

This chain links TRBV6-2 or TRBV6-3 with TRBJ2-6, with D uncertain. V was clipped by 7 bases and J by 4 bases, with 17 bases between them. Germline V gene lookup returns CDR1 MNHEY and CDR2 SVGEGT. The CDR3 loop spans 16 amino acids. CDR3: CASTPQYYSGANVLTF. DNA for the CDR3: TGTGCCAGCACACCCCAGTACTACAGCGGGGCCAACGTCCTGACTTTC.

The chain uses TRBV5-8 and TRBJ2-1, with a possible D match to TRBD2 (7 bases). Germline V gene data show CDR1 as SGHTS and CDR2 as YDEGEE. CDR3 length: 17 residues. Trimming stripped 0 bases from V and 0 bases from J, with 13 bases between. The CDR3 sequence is CASSLGPGGGSYNEQFF. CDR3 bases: TGTGCCAGCAGCTTGGGGCCGGGGGGCGGCTCCTACAATGAGCAGTTCTTC. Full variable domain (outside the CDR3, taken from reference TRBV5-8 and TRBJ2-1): EAGVTQSPTHLIKTRGQQATLRCSPISGHTSVYWYQQALGLGLQFLLWYDEGEERNRGNFPPRFSGRQFPNYSSELNVNALELEDSALYLCASSLGPGGGSYNEQFFGPGTRLTVL.

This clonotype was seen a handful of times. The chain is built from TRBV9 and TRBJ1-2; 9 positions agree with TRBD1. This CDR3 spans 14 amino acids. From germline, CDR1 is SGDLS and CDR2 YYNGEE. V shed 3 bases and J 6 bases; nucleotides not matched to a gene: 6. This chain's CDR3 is CASSAQDRGDGYTF. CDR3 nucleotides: TGTGCCAGCAGCGCTCAGGACAGGGGCGATGGCTACACCTTC. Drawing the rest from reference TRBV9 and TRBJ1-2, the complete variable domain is DSGVTQTPKHLITATGQRVTLRCSPRSGDLSVYWYQQSLDQGLQFLIQYYNGEERAKGNILERFSAQQFPDLHSELNLSSLELGDSALYFCASSAQDRGDGYTFGSGTRLTVV.

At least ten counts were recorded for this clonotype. This CDR3 reads CASTSDSGPYNEQFF. The CDR3 DNA is TGTGCCAGCACCTCCGATAGCGGGCCCTACAATGAGCAGTTCTTC. J is TRBJ2-1 and V is TRBV7-9; the match to TRBD2 covers 7 bases. The CDR3 runs 15 residues. The V gene's germline CDR1 is SEHNR and CDR2 FQNEAQ (reference sequence). The V segment lost 7 bases and the J segment 2 bases; nucleotides outside the gene matches: 8.

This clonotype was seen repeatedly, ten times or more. CDR3 residues: CAWSPRFNEQYF. DNA of the CDR3: TGTGCCTGGAGTCCGAGGTTCAACGAGCAGTACTTC. The V and J genes are TRBV30 and TRBJ2-7; D is ambiguous. CDR1 is GTSNPN, CDR2 SVGIG, per germline (reference sequence). The V gene lost 2 bases and the J gene lost 5 bases, with 10 bases spanning the gap. CDR3 size: 12 residues.

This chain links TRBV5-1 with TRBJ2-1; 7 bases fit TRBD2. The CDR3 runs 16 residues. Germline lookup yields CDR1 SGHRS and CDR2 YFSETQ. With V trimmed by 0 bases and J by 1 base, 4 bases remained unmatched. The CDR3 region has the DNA TGCGCCAGCAGCTTGGAGGGGACTACATCCTACAATGAGCAGTTCTTC. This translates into CASSLEGTTSYNEQFF. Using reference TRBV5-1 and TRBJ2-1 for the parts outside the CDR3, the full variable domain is KAGVTQTPRYLIKTRGQQVTLSCSPISGHRSVSWYQQTPGQGLQFLFEYFSETQRNKGNFPGRFSGRQFSNSRSEMNVSTLELGDSALYLCASSLEGTTSYNEQFFGPGTRLTVL.

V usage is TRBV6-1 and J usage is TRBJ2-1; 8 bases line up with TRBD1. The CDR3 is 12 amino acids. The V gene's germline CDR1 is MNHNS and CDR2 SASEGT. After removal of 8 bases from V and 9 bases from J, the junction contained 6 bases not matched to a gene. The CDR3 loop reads CASQGAMSEQFF. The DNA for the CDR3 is TGTGCCAGCCAGGGGGCGATGTCTGAGCAGTTCTTC.

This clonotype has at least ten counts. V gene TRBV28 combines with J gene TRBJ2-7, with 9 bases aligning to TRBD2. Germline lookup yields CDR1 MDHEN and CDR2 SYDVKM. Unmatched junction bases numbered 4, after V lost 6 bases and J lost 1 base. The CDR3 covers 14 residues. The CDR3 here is CASRGLARSYEQYF. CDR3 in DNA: TGTGCCAGCAGAGGACTAGCGAGGTCCTACGAGCAGTACTTC.

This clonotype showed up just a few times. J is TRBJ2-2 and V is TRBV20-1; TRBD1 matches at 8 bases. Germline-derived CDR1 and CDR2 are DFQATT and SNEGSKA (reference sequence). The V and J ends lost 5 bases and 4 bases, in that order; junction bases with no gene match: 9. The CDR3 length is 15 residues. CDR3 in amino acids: CSAFDRGSVTGELFF. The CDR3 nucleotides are TGCAGTGCTTTCGACAGGGGTTCGGTCACCGGGGAGCTGTTTTTT.